Ten or more counts support the clone carrying this T cell receptor (beta chain). The library was built from about 370 ng RNA with molecular barcoded adaptors for alpha/delta and beta/gamma chains. MiXCR, run by TCRdb on the reads, gives a single entry per CDR3 protein. Among 35,000 to 50,000 distinct CDR3 sequences listed, 13% to 15% were seen once. This specimen belongs to a study of read filtering for tumor transcriptome and immune sequencing. V was pared by 4 bases and J by 4 bases, with 6 bases between. Germline V CDR1 and CDR2: SGHDT, YYEEEE. The length of the CDR3 is 12 residues. The TCR was taken from a donor aged 40 or over with multiple myeloma. This sequence joins TRBV5-6 and TRBJ2-1; D is unclear. Sequencing was done on a sample of a population of CD138-negative cells sorted from bone marrow. Here the CDR3 reads CASSHRYNEQFF. For the CDR3, the DNA is TGTGCCAGCAGCCACAGATACAATGAGCAGTTCTTC.